The rows below give T cell receptor beta chains drawn from one sample of a study of T cell repertoires in cytomegalovirus infection. TCRdb re-called the reads with MiXCR, one entry per CDR3 protein. The top ten hold about an eighth of the sample, which has about 830,000 distinct CDR3 sequences, approximately 29% seen once. Their antigens are not known. The starting material was cultured CD8+ T cells from PBMCs, obtained from culture after CMV antigen stimulation. Source of these receptors: a human donor in good health (CMV status not recorded). Some clones in this sample may be carry-over from other donors' samples. Each CDR3 is given with its conserved first and last residue.

j_call: TRBJ1-2; v_call: TRBV7-4; cdr3_length: 16; cdr3_aa: CASSLNPGQVSYGYTF
j_call: TRBJ2-1; v_call: TRBV6-2/TRBV6-3; cdr3_length: 12; cdr3_aa: CASTGPDNEQFF
j_call: TRBJ1-1; v_call: TRBV5-4; cdr3_length: 13; cdr3_aa: CASSYLSYGQAFF
j_call: TRBJ2-7; v_call: TRBV4-1; cdr3_length: 15; cdr3_aa: CASSQGQGASYEQYF
j_call: TRBJ2-1; v_call: TRBV27; cdr3_length: 18; cdr3_aa: CASSQPLGRRGPYNEQFF
j_call: TRBJ1-2; v_call: TRBV9; cdr3_length: 14; cdr3_aa: CASSPNRANYGYTF
j_call: TRBJ2-5; v_call: TRBV7-2; cdr3_length: 13; cdr3_aa: CASSSWTLETQYF
j_call: TRBJ1-5; v_call: TRBV27; cdr3_length: 13; cdr3_aa: CASSLSDQPPQHF
j_call: TRBJ2-6; v_call: TRBV6-5; cdr3_length: 16; cdr3_aa: CASSYSVGAGANVLTF
j_call: TRBJ2-3; v_call: TRBV28; cdr3_length: 15; cdr3_aa: CASSERGTSTDTQYF
j_call: TRBJ1-4; v_call: TRBV6-6; cdr3_length: 14; cdr3_aa: CASNHRGANEKLFF
j_call: TRBJ2-2; v_call: TRBV4-2; cdr3_length: 12; cdr3_aa: CGTRGNTGELFF
j_call: TRBJ1-5; v_call: TRBV7-2; cdr3_length: 15; cdr3_aa: CASSLGPYSNQPQHF
j_call: TRBJ2-2; v_call: TRBV7-6; cdr3_length: 17; cdr3_aa: CASSNLDRETNTGELFF
j_call: TRBJ2-2; v_call: TRBV10-3; cdr3_length: 13; cdr3_aa: CAISEGSTGELFF
j_call: TRBJ1-1; v_call: TRBV27; cdr3_length: 11; cdr3_aa: CASITRDEAFF
j_call: TRBJ1-2; v_call: TRBV7-2; cdr3_length: 16; cdr3_aa: CASSLDPAIDAYGYTF
j_call: TRBJ1-6; v_call: TRBV27; cdr3_length: 14; cdr3_aa: CASSVQVYNSPLHF
j_call: TRBJ1-2; v_call: TRBV24-1; cdr3_length: 16; cdr3_aa: CATSGPGRNLNYGYTF
j_call: TRBJ2-1; v_call: TRBV6-6; cdr3_length: 15; cdr3_aa: CASSYVRALYNEQFF
j_call: TRBJ2-2; v_call: TRBV12-3/TRBV12-4; cdr3_length: 15; cdr3_aa: CASSLALGQTGELFF
j_call: TRBJ2-7; v_call: TRBV12-3/TRBV12-4; cdr3_length: 17; cdr3_aa: CASSLRMSTGVAYEQYF
j_call: TRBJ1-2; v_call: TRBV10-2; cdr3_length: 13; cdr3_aa: CASSEDSYYGYTF
j_call: TRBJ2-1; v_call: TRBV29-1; cdr3_length: 14; cdr3_aa: CSVEGRDSYNEQFF
j_call: TRBJ1-2; v_call: TRBV6-5; cdr3_length: 14; cdr3_aa: CASSYSWGGYGYTF
j_call: TRBJ2-5; v_call: TRBV24-1; cdr3_length: 15; cdr3_aa: CATSEGSGFQETQYF
j_call: TRBJ2-3; v_call: TRBV7-8; cdr3_length: 18; cdr3_aa: CASSSLEAARRETDTQYF
j_call: TRBJ2-3; v_call: TRBV6-1; cdr3_length: 15; cdr3_aa: CASSQGHFSTDTQYF
j_call: TRBJ2-3; v_call: TRBV10-3; cdr3_length: 17; cdr3_aa: CAIRGGLAGGPTDTQYF
j_call: TRBJ2-6; v_call: TRBV6-6; cdr3_length: 17; cdr3_aa: CASLGRLSDGGANVLTF
j_call: TRBJ2-1; v_call: TRBV7-9; cdr3_length: 15; cdr3_aa: CASSLGGVPYNEQFF
j_call: TRBJ1-6; v_call: TRBV12-3/TRBV12-4; cdr3_length: 14; cdr3_aa: CASSWAGYNSPLHF
j_call: TRBJ2-7; v_call: TRBV27; cdr3_length: 13; cdr3_aa: CASSWTGSYEQYF
j_call: TRBJ2-4; v_call: TRBV23-1; cdr3_length: 15; cdr3_aa: CASRNGTGPLNIQYF
j_call: TRBJ2-3; v_call: TRBV7-2; cdr3_length: 16; cdr3_aa: CASSPRASYLTDTQYF
j_call: TRBJ2-5; v_call: TRBV12-3/TRBV12-4; cdr3_length: 14; cdr3_aa: CASRTRDRGETQYF
j_call: TRBJ2-1; v_call: TRBV5-4; cdr3_length: 12; cdr3_aa: CASGRDVNEQFF
j_call: TRBJ1-2; v_call: TRBV27; cdr3_length: 15; cdr3_aa: CASSYNDRDTTGYTF
j_call: TRBJ2-1; v_call: TRBV7-3; cdr3_length: 15; cdr3_aa: CASSRGQGGYNEQFF
j_call: TRBJ2-1; v_call: TRBV15; cdr3_length: 15; cdr3_aa: CATSLGRGSGNEQFF
j_call: TRBJ2-7; v_call: TRBV7-2; cdr3_length: 16; cdr3_aa: CASSWDRTLGFYEQYF
j_call: TRBJ2-4; v_call: TRBV28; cdr3_length: 16; cdr3_aa: CASSPLGDGVGNIQYF
j_call: TRBJ2-1; v_call: TRBV5-6; cdr3_length: 17; cdr3_aa: CASSLEPGQGLYNEQFF
j_call: TRBJ1-5; v_call: TRBV7-9; cdr3_length: 14; cdr3_aa: CASSLGAFNQPQHF
j_call: TRBJ2-7; v_call: TRBV4-1; cdr3_length: 15; cdr3_aa: CASSRVQGRSYEQYF
j_call: TRBJ2-2; v_call: TRBV7-6; cdr3_length: 12; cdr3_aa: CASSFRSGELFF
j_call: TRBJ2-3; v_call: TRBV7-2; cdr3_length: 13; cdr3_aa: CASSYHLSDTQYF
j_call: TRBJ2-1; v_call: TRBV7-6; cdr3_length: 13; cdr3_aa: CASSPADYNEQFF
j_call: TRBJ2-2; v_call: TRBV9; cdr3_length: 15; cdr3_aa: CASSVGLPSTGELFF
j_call: TRBJ1-5; v_call: TRBV6-2/TRBV6-3; cdr3_length: 15; cdr3_aa: CASSSGPLLNKSQHF
j_call: TRBJ2-1; v_call: TRBV7-9; cdr3_length: 12; cdr3_aa: CARTSGGSEQFF
j_call: TRBJ1-1; v_call: TRBV6-6; cdr3_length: 14; cdr3_aa: CASSFRSGNTEAFF
j_call: TRBJ2-1; v_call: TRBV19; cdr3_length: 14; cdr3_aa: CASSSLQGRHEQFF